This TCR beta chain was sequenced in a study of blood T cell repertoires in COVID-19. On the study more broadly: Samples representing acute and convalescent COVID-19 were sourced from the United States, Italy and Spain. PBMCs, B-cell-depleted T cells, or T cells provided the cDNA or gDNA that made up the material.

Source study methods: Reference gene primer amplification in the assay estimated nucleated cell counts. Repertoires were generated with immunoSEQ multiplex PCR, while TCRdb's copy carries only in-frame clones and drops some. V, J and clone size reflect that table, while D and trimming were determined from the DNA. Of around 120,000 clones in the sample, around four fifths are singletons; the top ten hold under 6%. V gave up 5 bases and J gave up 5 bases; unmatched junction bases: 6. The length of the CDR3 is 15 residues. From germline, CDR1 is SNHLY and CDR2 FYNNEI. This receptor was identified in a man of 80 years or more with active or convalescent COVID-19. This sequence joins TRBV2 and TRBJ2-5, with 12 bases identical to TRBD2. The sample was peripheral blood. The CDR3 is CASSRLAGAGETQYF. The CDR3 nucleotides read TGTGCCAGCAGTAGACTAGCGGGGGCTGGGGAGACCCAGTACTTC.